This T cell receptor beta chain was captured by sequencing in a study of cytomegalovirus exposure and HLA in healthy donors. In germline, CDR1 is MNHNY, CDR2 SVGAGI (reference sequence). Trimming removed 5 bases from V and 7 bases from J; junction bases left unmatched: 5. CDR3 length: 13 amino acids. Both 60 Vbeta primers and 13 Jbeta primers went into the PCR. Here immunoSEQ multiplex PCR was the method, and the copy in TCRdb shows in-frame clones only, minus some. The table shows roughly 120,000 clones, with 74% occurring only once. This clonotype originated in a woman aged 50 to 65 in good health and CMV-seropositive. V usage is TRBV6-6 and J usage is TRBJ1-5, with 7 bases aligning to TRBD1. Sample: PBMCs. The DNA of the CDR3 is TGTGCCAGCAGTAGACAGGGTTGGCAGCCCCAGCATTTT. It yields the protein CASSRQGWQPQHF.